This note documents a single TCR beta chain sequence. Antigen unknown. These data come from a study of cytomegalovirus exposure and HLA in healthy donors. Findings and limits, study-wide: Later analysis reportedly placed an Asian-associated ancestry cluster below the roughly 680-donor mean in N-insertions. In vitro work confirmed that a few CMV-associated chains recognize CMV antigens.

The CDR3 has 11 residues. Per germline, CDR1 SGHRS and CDR2 YFSETQ. Deletions cut 6 bases from V and 8 bases from J, with 11 bases between. A multiplex PCR was run with 60 Vbeta primers and 13 Jbeta primers. Sequenced by immunoSEQ multiplex PCR; TCRdb stores in-frame clones only, minus some. The sample includes 95,000 to 110,000 clones, around two thirds of them seen just once. The V call is TRBV5-1, the J call TRBJ1-1; the D gene is possibly TRBD1 (6 bases). The sequencing sample was made of PBMCs. This clonotype originated in a woman in her forties in good health and CMV-seropositive. The CDR3: CASKGQQEAFF. CDR3 nucleotides: TGCGCCAGCAAAGGACAGCAAGAAGCTTTCTTT.